The 11 T cell receptor beta chains presented below share a single source sample, sequenced in a study of shared clonotypes between healthy human individuals. Assay used: immunoSEQ multiplex PCR; TCRdb lists only in-frame clones, some missing. This repertoire shows about 110,000 clones, roughly two thirds found once; its top ten account for almost 25%. What was sequenced was memory CD8+ T cells sorted from blood. The sample's subset: CD45RO+ cells pooled with CCR7-negative TemRA cells. The receptors originated from a woman in her twenties or thirties in good health.

On this clone: Different DNA sequences within this sample yield the same CDR3. This sequence joins TRBV7-9 and TRBJ2-3, with TRBD2 as a possible D gene (6 bases). The CDR3 totals 15 residues. Trimming removed 5 bases from V and 0 bases from J, with 12 bases in between. The germline gives CDR1 SEHNR, CDR2 FQNEAQ (reference sequence). CDR3 DNA: TGTGCCAGCAGCCCCCCGGGGGTCAGCACAGATACGCAGTATTTT. Amino acid sequence: CASSPPGVSTDTQYF. The entire variable domain, with the rest obtained from reference TRBV7-9 and TRBJ2-3, is as follows: DTGVSQNPRHKITKRGQNVTFRCDPISEHNRLYWYRQTLGQGPEFLTYFQNEAQLEKSRLLSDRFSAERPKGSFSTLEIQRTEQGDSAMYLCASSPPGVSTDTQYFGPGTRLTVL.

The V call is TRBV5-1, the J call TRBJ1-2; D call uncertain. With 4 bases removed from V and 8 bases from J, the gap between germline ends came to 18 bases. Germline V CDR1 and CDR2: SGHRS, YFSETQ. The CDR3 is 14 amino acids. For the CDR3, the DNA is TGCGCCAGCAGCCCTTCCGCCCCGAATTGGGGCTACACCTTC. The encoded protein is CASSPSAPNWGYTF.

The chain couples TRBV2 to TRBJ1-2, with D unresolved. Germline CDR1 is SNHLY and CDR2 is FYNNEI. CDR3 length: 14 residues. Trimming shortened V by 0 bases and J by 4 bases, and 9 bases separated the two germline ends. This CDR3 reads CASSEAATRYGYTF. The CDR3 DNA follows: TGTGCCAGCAGTGAAGCGGCGACACGCTATGGCTACACCTTC.

This chain joins TRBV6-1 and TRBJ1-4; TRBD1 agrees at 7 bases. CDR1 and CDR2 from the germline V gene are MNHNS and SASEGT. The junction had 8 bases not matched to a gene; V was cut back by 2 bases and J by 8 bases. The CDR3 runs to 15 residues. The CDR3: CASSESSGGGEKLFF. CDR3 in DNA: TGTGCCAGCAGTGAAAGCTCAGGGGGAGGAGAAAAACTGTTTTTT.

This clone came up a few times. This chain uses TRBV6-1 with TRBJ1-4; tentatively, D is TRBD1 (5 bases). Deletions cut 4 bases from V and 5 bases from J, with 11 bases between. Germline lookup yields CDR1 MNHNS and CDR2 SASEGT. The CDR3 sequence is 14 residues long. Written as DNA, the CDR3 is TGTGCCAGCAGTGGTCAGGGACGAAATGAAAAACTGTTTTTT. It translates to CASSGQGRNEKLFF.

V is TRBV23-1 and J is TRBJ2-6; D remains ambiguous. TRBV23-1 is sorted into the ORF group, with uncertain function. V lost 7 bases and J lost 2, with 15 bases in between. The length of the CDR3 is 16 residues. CDR3 residues: CASKVAVRPGANVLTF. In DNA, the CDR3 is TGCGCCAGCAAGGTGGCAGTGCGCCCTGGGGCCAACGTCCTGACTTTC.

The chain employs TRBV10-3 and TRBJ2-5; D remains unclear. The DNA end is more similar to TRBJ2-7, so the J call may be wrong. Germline V gives CDR1 ENHRY, CDR2 SYGVKD. CDR3 length equals 13 residues. The CDR3 nucleotides read TGTGCCATCAGGGCGCACCCCTGGTACGAGCAGTACTTC. Translating it yields CAIRAHPWYEQYF.

The chain links TRBV11-3 to TRBJ2-3; 13 nucleotides agree with TRBD2. The CDR3 loop spans 17 amino acids. The germline CDR1 and CDR2 sequences are SGHNT and YENEEA. The V segment lost 4 bases and the J segment 8 bases; nucleotides outside the gene matches: 12. The CDR3 spells CASSYRPGTSGKVTQYF. DNA of the CDR3: TGTGCCAGCAGCTACCGCCCCGGGACTAGCGGGAAAGTTACGCAGTATTTT. Based on the CDR3 plus reference TRBV11-3 and TRBJ2-3, the full variable domain is EAGVVQSPRYKIIEKKQPVAFWCNPISGHNTLYWYLQNLGQGPELLIRYENEEAVDDSQLPKDRFSAERLKGVDSTLKIQPAELGDSAVYLCASSYRPGTSGKVTQYFGPGTRLTVL.

The gene calls are TRBV4-1 and TRBJ1-6, with D hard to call. CDR1 is MGHRA and CDR2 is YSYEKL in the germline V gene. The CDR3 is made up of 13 amino acids. V lost 0 bases to trimming and J lost 10 bases, with 7 bases between them. The CDR3: CASSQDRSSPLHF. The CDR3 bases are TGCGCCAGCAGCCAAGATCGAAGCTCACCCCTCCACTTT.

The chain employs TRBV6-6 and TRBJ2-1; D perhaps matches TRBD2 (6 bases). CDR1 and CDR2 from the germline V gene are MNHNY and SVGAGI (reference sequence). This CDR3 comprises 14 residues. V gave up 0 bases and J gave up 5 bases, with 8 bases separating them. The CDR3 region has the DNA TGTGCCAGCAGTTACTCTCGACTAGACAATGAGCAGTTCTTC. This gives the protein CASSYSRLDNEQFF.

The gene calls are TRBV14 and TRBJ2-7, with TRBD2 identical over 9 bases. The V segment lost 1 base and the J segment 2 bases; nucleotides outside the gene matches: 3. Germline V gene lookup returns CDR1 SGHDN and CDR2 FVKESK. The CDR3 sequence is 15 residues long. CDR3 loop: CASSQVSGSPYEQYF. The CDR3 DNA reads as TGTGCCAGCAGCCAAGTTAGCGGGAGTCCCTACGAGCAGTACTTC.